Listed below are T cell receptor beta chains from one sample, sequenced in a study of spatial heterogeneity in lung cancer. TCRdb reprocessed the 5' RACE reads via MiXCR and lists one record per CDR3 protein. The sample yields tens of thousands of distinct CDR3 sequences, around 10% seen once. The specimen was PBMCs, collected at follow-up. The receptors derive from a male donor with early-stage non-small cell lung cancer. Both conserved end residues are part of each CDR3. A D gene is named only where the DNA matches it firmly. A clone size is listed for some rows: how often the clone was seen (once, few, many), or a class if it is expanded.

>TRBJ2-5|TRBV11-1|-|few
TGTGCCAGCAGCCGGACAAGACAAGAGACCCAGTACTTC
CASSRTRQETQYF
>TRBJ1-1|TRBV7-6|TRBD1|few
TGTGCCAGCAGCTCCCACCTGTTGTTACAGGGGCCCGGAACTTTTGAAGCTTTCTTT
CASSSHLLLQGPGTFEAFF
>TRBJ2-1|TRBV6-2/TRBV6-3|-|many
TGTGCCAGCAGTTATTCCCGGTATGAGCAGTTCTTC
CASSYSRYEQFF
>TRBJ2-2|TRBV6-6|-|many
TGTGCCAGCAGTACAATTGTGGGGGGCGCCCCCGGGGAGCTGTTTTTT
CASSTIVGGAPGELFF
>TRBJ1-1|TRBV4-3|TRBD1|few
TGCGCCAGCAGCCGAGGACAGGGAAGAGGTACTGAAGCTTTCTTT
CASSRGQGRGTEAFF
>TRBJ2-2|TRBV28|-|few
TGTGCCAGCAGTTCAGGACTCTTTATCACCGGGGAGCTGTTTTTT
CASSSGLFITGELFF
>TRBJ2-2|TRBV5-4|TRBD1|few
TGTGCCAGCAGCCATACAGGGGCGGCGAACACCGGGGAGCTGTTTTTT
CASSHTGAANTGELFF
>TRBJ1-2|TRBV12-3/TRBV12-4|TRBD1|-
TGTGCCAGCAGGCCGACAGGGGGCTATGGCTACACCTTC
CASRPTGGYGYTF
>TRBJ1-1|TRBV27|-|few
TGTGCCAGCAGTTTACATCCGGACCTGAACACTGAAGCTTTCTTT
CASSLHPDLNTEAFF
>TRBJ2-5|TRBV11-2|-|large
TGTGCCAGCAGCTTAAGGTCAGGGGTGCGAGAGACCCAGTACTTC
CASSLRSGVRETQYF
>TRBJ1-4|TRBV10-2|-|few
TGCGCCAGCAGCCGGACAGCAACTAATGAAAAACTGTTTTTT
CASSRTATNEKLFF